These 4 T cell receptor beta chains came from one sample sequenced in a study of T-cell reconstitution after alpha-beta-depleted transplantation in children. It was with unique molecular identifiers that the TCRbeta library was prepared. MiXCR, run by TCRdb on the PCR reads, gives a single entry per CDR3 protein. Of approximately 210,000 distinct CDR3 sequences detected, around a sixth appear once; the ten largest clones hold about 45%. This material consisted of PBMCs, mostly from graft donor cells, taken 360 days after TCRalphabeta/CD19-depleted stem cell transplant. The receptors were gathered from a male patient under 10 years old who had a stem cell transplant for acute lymphoblastic leukemia, so the T cells may come from the graft donor.

The chain joins TRBV2 to TRBJ2-1; 8 bases match TRBD1. Looked up from germline, CDR1 is SNHLY and CDR2 is FYNNEI. This CDR3 comprises 13 residues. Trimming removed 7 bases from V and 5 bases from J; junction bases left unmatched: 4. In nucleotides, the CDR3 is TGTGCCAGCAATGGACAGGGCGACAATGAGCAGTTCTTC. It is translated as CASNGQGDNEQFF.

CDR3 in amino acids: CASSPGTSGGRGDTQYF. CDR3 coding DNA: TGTGCCAGCAGCCCTGGGACTAGCGGGGGTAGAGGAGATACGCAGTATTTT. The chain combines TRBV11-2 with TRBJ2-3; 14 positions match TRBD2. CDR1 SGHAT and CDR2 FQNNGV come from the germline V gene. J was trimmed by 5 bases and V by 5 bases; bases with no gene match: 9. The CDR3 has 17 residues.

The chain is built from TRBV5-1 and TRBJ1-3; D is unclear. Looked up from germline, CDR1 is SGHRS and CDR2 is YFSETQ. Trimming took off 2 bases at V and 5 bases at J, with 14 bases between the two ends. The CDR3 has 15 amino acids. In DNA form, the CDR3 reads TGCGCCAGCAGCTTTCTTGGGGAGGACCGAAACACCATATATTTT. It specifies CASSFLGEDRNTIYF.

This clonotype was counted only a few times. This chain connects TRBV15 to TRBJ2-5, with 11 positions matching TRBD2. Trimming removed 4 bases from V and 3 bases from J; junction bases left unmatched: 1. This CDR3 region has 14 residues. The germline CDR1 and CDR2 sequences are LNHNV and YYDKDF (reference sequence). This CDR3 reads CATSISGGEETQYF. The CDR3 DNA sequence: TGTGCCACCAGCATTAGCGGGGGGGAAGAGACCCAGTACTTC.